This is a list of T cell receptor beta chains from one sample in a study of CD4+ T cells in melanoma. Produced via immunoSEQ multiplex PCR; TCRdb's table is partial and in-frame only. The sample contains more than 20,000 clones, 78% of which appear only once. The receptors originated from a human donor with melanoma. Both conserved end residues are part of each CDR3. D genes are given only for firm matches. Only part of the rows carry a size: once, few, many, or a class if the clone is expanded.

TRBV7-9	TRBD1	-	TRBJ1-2	CASSRQGANYGYTF	TGTGCCAGCAGCCGACAGGGAGCTAACTATGGCTACACCTTC
TRBV5-1	TRBD1	-	TRBJ2-4	CASSLGTGQNIQYF	TGCGCCAGCAGCTTGGGGACAGGGCAAAACATTCAGTACTTC
TRBV7-2	-	-	TRBJ2-3	CASSLDTDTQYF	TGTGCCAGCAGCTTAGACACAGATACGCAGTATTTT
TRBV6-6	TRBD1	-	TRBJ2-7	CASSPPGGTGFEQYF	TGTGCCAGCAGTCCCCCGGGCGGGACAGGGTTTGAGCAGTACTTC
TRBV10-2	TRBD1	-	TRBJ1-5	CAIGTGKQPQHF	TGCGCCATAGGGACAGGGAAACAGCCCCAGCATTTT
TRBV5-1	-	-	TRBJ1-1	CASSQGDLSTEAFF	TGCGCCAGCAGCCAAGGGGATTTATCCACTGAAGCTTTCTTT
TRBV2	-	few	TRBJ2-3	CAKSAPGADTQYF	TGTGCCAAGTCCGCGCCCGGGGCAGATACGCAGTATTTT
TRBV11-2	-	-	TRBJ1-6	CASRGEFNSPLHF	TGTGCCAGCAGAGGAGAATTTAATTCACCCCTCCACTTT
TRBV6-5	TRBD1	-	TRBJ2-7	CASRSGTGSYEQYF	TGTGCCAGCAGGTCCGGGACAGGCTCCTACGAGCAGTACTTC
TRBV6-1	-	-	TRBJ1-2	CASSEMRQANYGYTF	TGTGCCAGCAGTGAAATGCGACAGGCTAACTATGGCTACACCTTC
TRBV7-2	-	-	TRBJ2-7	CASSLYYEQYF	TGTGCCAGCAGCTTATACTACGAGCAGTACTTC
TRBV18	TRBD1	-	TRBJ2-7	CASSPPRQGYEQYF	TGTGCCAGCTCACCACCGCGACAGGGATACGAGCAGTACTTC
TRBV4-1	TRBD2	-	TRBJ2-1	CASSQGLAGAGRNEQFF	TGCGCCAGCAGCCAGGGACTAGCGGGGGCCGGGAGAAATGAGCAGTTCTTC
TRBV19	-	-	TRBJ2-3	CASSMGLHRVLDTQYF	TGTGCCAGTAGTATGGGTCTTCACAGGGTACTAGATACGCAGTATTTT
TRBV19	-	-	TRBJ2-5	CASSVQPLETQYF	TGTGCCAGTAGCGTACAGCCCCTGGAGACCCAGTACTTC
TRBV19	-	-	TRBJ2-1	CASSLPRLDGYNEQFF	TGTGCCAGTAGTCTCCCCCGACTAGATGGCTACAATGAGCAGTTCTTC
TRBV7-8	-	-	TRBJ1-1	CASSRIAARTEKEAFF	TGTGCCAGCAGCAGAATCGCCGCGCGGACAGAAAAAGAAGCTTTCTTT
TRBV10-2	TRBD1	-	TRBJ1-1	CASKGTGANTEAFF	TGCGCCAGCAAAGGGACAGGGGCGAACACTGAAGCTTTCTTT
TRBV27	TRBD1	few	TRBJ2-7	CASSRSGGSPYEQYF	TGTGCCAGCAGCCGATCAGGGGGATCACCCTACGAGCAGTACTTC
TRBV30	TRBD1	few	TRBJ2-7	CAWSRVGGQGAHEQYF	TGTGCCTGGAGTAGAGTTGGGGGACAGGGGGCCCACGAGCAGTACTTC
TRBV7-9	TRBD1	medium-sized	TRBJ1-6	CASSSGQGFYNSPLHF	TGTGCCAGCAGCTCGGGACAGGGGTTCTATAATTCACCCCTCCACTTT
TRBV6-5	-	-	TRBJ1-3	CASSYSGRVEENTIYF	TGTGCCAGCAGTTACTCTGGAAGAGTCGAAGAAAACACCATATATTTT
TRBV29-1	-	-	TRBJ1-2	CSVDQIRGHGYTF	TGCAGCGTTGACCAGATAAGGGGCCATGGCTACACCTTC
TRBV29-1	-	-	TRBJ2-7	CSVEGSWAGASYEQYF	TGCAGCGTTGAAGGGTCCTGGGCGGGGGCATCCTACGAGCAGTACTTC